The 8 T cell receptor beta chains presented below share a single source sample, sequenced in a study of blood T cell repertoires in COVID-19. TCRdb keeps only in-frame clones here, not all; method: immunoSEQ multiplex PCR. The sample gives 350,000 to 450,000 clones, roughly nine tenths of which show up once; 1.5% to 2% is in the top ten. Sequencing was carried out using PBMCs or T cells enriched from blood (not recorded which). The receptors shown here come from a young woman who had recovered from COVID-19.

Concerning this clone: At one end, the junction sequence differs from germline, possibly due to a read error. Here the CDR3 reads CSVPSQGAAIF. The CDR3 DNA is TGCAGCGTCCCTTCGCAGGGGGCTGCCATTTTT. The V gene is TRBV29-1, the J gene TRBJ2-3, with TRBD1 matching 8 bases. CDR3 size: 11 residues. Germline loops: CDR1 SQVTM, CDR2 ANQGSEA.

The rearrangement uses TRBV7-9 and TRBJ1-1, with unresolved D. Germline V gene data show CDR1 as SEHNR and CDR2 as FQNEAQ (reference sequence). The V and J ends lost 4 bases and 2 bases respectively, with 11 bases between them. The CDR3 extends over 14 amino acids. CDR3 sequence (DNA): TGTGCCAGCAGCTCGACAAGAAGAAACACTGAAGCTTTCTTT. Its translation is CASSSTRRNTEAFF.

A single count supports this clone. The chain carries TRBV28 and TRBJ1-2, with a possible D match to TRBD1 (5 bases). Germline V lookup: CDR1 MDHEN, CDR2 SYDVKM. Trimming took off 10 bases at V and 5 bases at J, with 14 bases between the two ends. The CDR3 is 12 amino acids. The DNA of the CDR3 is TGTGCCATCGATGGGGCAGATTATGGCTACACCTTC. Amino acids: CAIDGADYGYTF.

CDR3 sequence: CASSLLSGSSYKFF. CDR3 coding DNA: TGTGCCAGCAGCTTACTAAGCGGGAGCTCCTACAAGTTCTTC. V usage is TRBV5-6 and J usage is TRBJ2-1; 8 bases match TRBD2. Germline values: CDR1 SGHDT, CDR2 YYEEEE. The length of the CDR3 is 14 residues. The ends lost 2 bases at V and 14 bases at J; junction bases unmatched: 12.

This chain links TRBV19 with TRBJ1-1, with unresolved D. V was trimmed by 2 bases and J by 4 bases, leaving 14 bases between them. The V gene's germline CDR1 is LNHDA and CDR2 SQIVND (reference sequence). There are 15 residues in the CDR3. The CDR3 sequence is CASSITAAAVTEAFF. CDR3 nucleotides: TGTGCCAGTAGTATAACAGCTGCTGCTGTCACTGAAGCTTTCTTT.

DNA for the CDR3: TGTGCCAGCAGGACCATTCCCGGGACAGGGGAGCAGTACTTC. It encodes CASRTIPGTGEQYF. The V and J genes are TRBV11-2 and TRBJ2-7, with 9 nucleotides matching TRBD1. J lost 7 bases, V lost 6 bases, and 10 bases had no gene match. This CDR3 spans 14 amino acids. The germline V gene encodes CDR1 SGHAT and CDR2 FQNNGV.

CDR3 nucleotide sequence: TGTGCCAGCACTGGCGGGGGCAATCAGCCCCAGCATTTT. Translating it yields CASTGGGNQPQHF. This rearrangement joins TRBV25-1 to TRBJ1-5; D ambiguous. Germline V CDR1 and CDR2: MGHDK, SYGVNS. The V end was cut by 7 bases, the J end by 2 bases, with 9 bases between. The CDR3 runs 13 residues. Based on the CDR3 plus reference TRBV25-1 and TRBJ1-5, the full variable domain is EADIYQTPRYLVIGTGKKITLECSQTMGHDKMYWYQQDPGMELHLIHYSYGVNSTEKGDLSSESTVSRIRTEHFPLTLESARPSHTSQYLCASTGGGNQPQHFGDGTRLSIL.

This sequence joins TRBV18 and TRBJ2-2; TRBD2 is a possible D gene (6 bases). The CDR3 is 15 residues long. Germline V gene sequence: CDR1 KGHSH, CDR2 LQKENI. The germline V and J ends were trimmed by 3 bases and 3 bases, with 11 bases remaining between them. For the CDR3, the DNA is TGTGCCAGCTCACCTGGAGCGGGCCACACCGGGGAGCTGTTTTTT. It encodes CASSPGAGHTGELFF.